These 17 T cell receptor beta chains were sequenced from one sample in a study of blood T cell repertoires in COVID-19. Repertoires were generated with immunoSEQ multiplex PCR, while TCRdb's copy carries only in-frame clones and drops some. Here the sample spans around 18,000 clones, 77% being singletons. Sequencing was performed on peripheral blood. These receptors all stem from a man between 65 and 80 years old with COVID-19, enrolled during active disease.

Only one count was recorded for this clone. The gene calls are TRBV5-6 and TRBJ1-2; D perhaps matches TRBD1 (6 bases). The CDR3 covers 16 residues. The germline V and J ends were trimmed by 1 base and 6 bases, with 19 bases remaining between them. CDR1 is SGHDT and CDR2 is YYEEEE in the germline V gene. CDR3 loop: CASSLTHTGKSHGYTF. For the CDR3, the DNA is TGTGCCAGCAGCTTGACCCATACAGGGAAGAGCCATGGCTACACCTTC.

The rearrangement joins TRBV15 to TRBJ2-1; the D is unclear. Trimming pared 8 bases from V and 6 bases from J, leaving 11 bases between. The CDR3 is 12 amino acids. Germline lookup yields CDR1 LNHNV and CDR2 YYDKDF (reference sequence). In DNA, the CDR3 is TGTGCCACCCTCGATTCTAGCAATGAGCAGTTCTTC. It is translated as CATLDSSNEQFF.

This clone was counted only a few times. The J gene is TRBJ1-3, the V gene TRBV18; D gene ambiguous. Germline V CDR1 and CDR2: KGHSH, LQKENI. Trimming cost V 2 bases and J 0 bases, with 14 bases left between them. The CDR3 totals 17 residues. The CDR3 protein is CASSPSPRRSSGNTIYF. DNA for the CDR3: TGTGCCAGCTCACCATCACCCCGACGGAGCTCTGGAAACACCATATATTTT.

This chain uses TRBV3-1 (or the pseudogene TRBV3-2) with TRBJ1-1; D remains ambiguous. Germline V gives CDR1 LGHDT, CDR2 YNNKEL (reference sequence). CDR3 length: 12 residues. Trimming shortened V by 4 bases and J by 6 bases, and 9 bases separated the two germline ends. The CDR3 is CASSPSGPEAFF. CDR3 nucleotides: TGTGCCAGCAGCCCCAGTGGGCCTGAAGCTTTCTTT.

V is TRBV12-3 or TRBV12-4 and J is TRBJ1-2; TRBD1 might be the D (5 bases). With 2 bases removed from V and 5 bases from J, the gap between germline ends came to 6 bases. There are 12 residues in the CDR3. The CDR3 DNA reads as TGTGCCAGCAGTTTAACAGGATATGGCTACACCTTC. The encoded protein is CASSLTGYGYTF.

The V call is TRBV6-5, the J call TRBJ2-3, with TRBD1 as a possible D gene (6 bases). V lost 0 bases, J lost 4 bases, and 14 bases lay in between. Germline V gene data show CDR1 as MNHEY and CDR2 as SVGAGI. The CDR3 runs 16 residues. CDR3 residues: CASSYSGAGEADTQYF. The CDR3 DNA sequence: TGTGCCAGCAGTTACTCGGGGGCAGGGGAAGCAGATACGCAGTATTTT.

The rearrangement joins TRBV19 to TRBJ1-1, with 7 bases aligning to TRBD1. This CDR3 has 16 amino acids. Germline V gives CDR1 LNHDA, CDR2 SQIVND (reference sequence). V shed 6 bases and J 2 bases; nucleotides not matched to a gene: 12. CDR3 coding DNA: TGTGCCAGTAGCTCTGACAGGGAGCCCATAAACACTGAAGCTTTCTTT. As protein: CASSSDREPINTEAFF. Using reference TRBV19 and TRBJ1-1 for the parts outside the CDR3, the full variable domain is DGGITQSPKYLFRKEGQNVTLSCEQNLNHDAMYWYRQDPGQGLRLIYYSQIVNDFQKGDIAEGYSVSREKKESFPLTVTSAQKNPTAFYLCASSSDREPINTEAFFGQGTRLTVV.

The chain employs TRBV6-5 and TRBJ1-5; D may be TRBD1 (6 bases). The CDR3 runs 13 residues. Germline-derived CDR1 and CDR2 are MNHEY and SVGAGI. Between the trimmed V and J ends, which lost 6 bases and 3 bases, there was a span of 9 bases. The CDR3 region has the DNA TGTGCCAGCAGCGACAGGCCCAATCAGCCCCAGCATTTT. This encodes CASSDRPNQPQHF.

J is TRBJ1-5 and V is TRBV9; 7 positions agree with TRBD1. From germline, CDR1 is SGDLS and CDR2 YYNGEE. This CDR3 comprises 14 residues. The J segment lost 7 bases and the V segment lost 0 bases, leaving 4 bases of the junction unmatched. CDR3 bases: TGTGCCAGCAGCGTAGGACAGGGAGGCCAGCCCCAGCATTTT. Protein sequence: CASSVGQGGQPQHF.

The chain recombines TRBV7-8 with TRBJ2-2; a possible D gene is TRBD2 (6 bases). Germline V gene data show CDR1 as SGHVS and CDR2 as FQNEAQ. The V end was cut by 0 bases, the J end by 8 bases, with 10 bases between. The CDR3 has 14 amino acids. The CDR3, as DNA: TGTGCCAGCAGCTTAGCGCTCGCGGGAGGGGAGCTGTTTTTT. Translating it yields CASSLALAGGELFF. The entire variable domain, with the rest obtained from reference TRBV7-8 and TRBJ2-2, is as follows: GAGVSQSPRYKVAKRGQDVALRCDPISGHVSLFWYQQALGQGPEFLTYFQNEAQLDKSGLPSDRFFAERPEGSVSTLKIQRTQQEDSAVYLCASSLALAGGELFFGEGSRLTVL.

This rearrangement joins TRBV27 to TRBJ2-2, with 9 bases fitting TRBD1. After removal of 5 bases from V and 5 bases from J, the junction contained 3 bases not matched to a gene. CDR3 size: 14 residues. CDR1 and CDR2 from the germline V gene are MNHEY and SMNVEV (reference sequence). CDR3 DNA sequence: TGTGCCAGCAGTGGGGGGACAGGGACCGGGGAGCTGTTTTTT. Translating gives CASSGGTGTGELFF.

The genes are TRBV6-6 and TRBJ2-1; 16 bases line up with TRBD2. With 6 bases clipped from V and 5 bases from J, the junction kept 16 bases outside the gene matches. Germline V lookup: CDR1 MNHNY, CDR2 SVGAGI (reference sequence). The CDR3 consists of 20 residues. The DNA for the CDR3 is TGTGCCAGCAGCCTCATGAGGGGACTAGCGGGAGGGCCCTCGAACAATGAGCAGTTCTTC. Translating gives CASSLMRGLAGGPSNNEQFF.

The chain recombines TRBV19 with TRBJ1-4, with D hard to call. The CDR3 has 12 residues. Trimming cost V 9 bases and J 4 bases, with 9 bases left between them. Germline V gene lookup returns CDR1 LNHDA and CDR2 SQIVND (reference sequence). The CDR3 here is CASRVVNEKLFF. CDR3 sequence (DNA): TGTGCCAGCCGGGTCGTTAATGAAAAACTGTTTTTT.

The rearrangement links TRBV19 to TRBJ1-5; 12 bases line up with TRBD1. V lost 7 bases, J lost 2 bases, and 15 bases stayed unmatched. Germline loops: CDR1 LNHDA, CDR2 SQIVND (reference sequence). This CDR3 has 19 amino acids. CDR3 loop: CASNLSGTGGSRRNQPQHF. For the CDR3, the DNA is TGTGCCAGTAATCTTTCCGGGACAGGGGGCAGTCGTCGCAATCAGCCCCAGCATTTT.

V gene TRBV5-1 combines with J gene TRBJ1-2; 8 bases are shared with TRBD1. Trimming took 2 bases from V and 3 from J; bases not matched to a gene: 6. Germline CDR1 reads SGHRS; CDR2 reads YFSETQ. The CDR3 spans 15 residues. The CDR3 nucleotides read TGCGCCAGCAGCTTTAATGGACAGGGTGACTATGGCTACACCTTC. It encodes CASSFNGQGDYGYTF.

The V and J genes are TRBV4-1 and TRBJ1-5; no reliable D call. Germline-derived CDR1 and CDR2 are MGHRA and YSYEKL. V lost 1 base and J 0 bases, leaving 10 bases between the germline ends. CDR3 length equals 16 residues. The CDR3 nucleotides are TGCGCCAGCAGCCAAGGGGCAGCCAGTAGCAATCAGCCCCAGCATTTT. Its protein product is CASSQGAASSNQPQHF.

The gene calls are TRBV24-1 and TRBJ2-1, with D perhaps matching TRBD2 (6 bases). CDR1 is KGHDR and CDR2 is SFDVKD in the germline V gene. This CDR3 has 14 residues. The germline V and J ends were trimmed by 5 bases and 0 bases, with 7 bases remaining between them. This CDR3 is CATSGRGSYNEQFF. CDR3 DNA: TGTGCCACCAGTGGGCGGGGCTCCTACAATGAGCAGTTCTTC.